This TCR beta chain was observed in a study of naive and memory T cell subsets. This clonotype was detected only a few times. The beta constant-region primer was an equimolar mix of two oligonucleotides covering TRBC1 and TRBC2. An oligonucleotide with the SP2 primer and a 12-nucleotide UMI was ligated to the cDNA 3' end. One entry per CDR3 protein, called by TCRdb with MiXCR from the UMI-ligation and nested PCR reads. The sample holds 130,000 to 150,000 distinct CDR3 sequences, about 15% seen once. This CDR3 has 13 amino acids. V lost 2 bases and J 9 bases, leaving 11 bases between the germline ends. The germline gives CDR1 ENHRY, CDR2 SYGVKD.

The sequence was collected from a human donor in good health. This chain joins TRBV10-3 and TRBJ2-1; D may be TRBD2 (6 bases). Material: naive CD4+ T cells from blood. In DNA, the CDR3 is TGTGCCATCAGTGAGCGGGGGTTGGCTGAGCAGTTCTTC. This codes for CAISERGLAEQFF.